This TCR beta chain comes out of a study of T cell responses to AZD1222 COVID-19 vaccine. Sequencing used immunoSEQ multiplex PCR; TCRdb keeps in-frame clones, though not all of them. The sample comprises 150,000 to 200,000 clones, approximately 95% of which are singletons, and under 1.1% rests with the top ten. V shed 5 bases and J shed 1 base, with 11 bases lying between them. In germline, CDR1 is SGHTA, CDR2 FQGNSA. The CDR3 is made up of 14 amino acids. This receptor was taken from an adult who received the MenACWY meningococcal vaccine as a control. The input for sequencing was peripheral blood, taken 28 days after the second dose of the MenACWY control vaccine. The V gene is TRBV7-2, the J gene TRBJ1-1, with no clear D. The CDR3 protein is CASSPGPRNTEAFF. The CDR3, as DNA: TGTGCCAGCAGCCCAGGCCCCCGGAACACTGAAGCTTTCTTT. The variable domain in full, with the rest retrieved from reference TRBV7-2 and TRBJ1-1, is GAGVSQSPSNKVTEKGKDVELRCDPISGHTALYWYRQSLGQGLEFLIYFQGNSAPDKSGLPSDRFSAERTGGSVSTLTIQRTQQEDSAVYLCASSPGPRNTEAFFGQGTRLTVV.